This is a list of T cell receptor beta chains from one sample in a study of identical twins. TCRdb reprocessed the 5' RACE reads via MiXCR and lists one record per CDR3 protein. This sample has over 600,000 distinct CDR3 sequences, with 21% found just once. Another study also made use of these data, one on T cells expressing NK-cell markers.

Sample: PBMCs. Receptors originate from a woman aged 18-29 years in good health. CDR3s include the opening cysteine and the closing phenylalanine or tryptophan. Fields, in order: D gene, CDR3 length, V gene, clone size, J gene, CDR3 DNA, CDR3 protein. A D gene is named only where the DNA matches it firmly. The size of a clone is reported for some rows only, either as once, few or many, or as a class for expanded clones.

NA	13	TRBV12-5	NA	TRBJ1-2	TGTGCTAGTGGTTTGGTAACCCGAGGAGGCTACACCTTC	CASGLVTRGGYTF
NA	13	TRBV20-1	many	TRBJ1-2	TGCAGTGCCCGTCAGGACACTTACTATGGCTACACCTTC	CSARQDTYYGYTF
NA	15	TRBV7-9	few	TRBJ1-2	TGTGCCAGCAGCTTAGTTAAAGTTTGGCCGGGCGGCTACACCTTC	CASSLVKVWPGGYTF
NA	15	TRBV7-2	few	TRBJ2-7	TGTGCCAGCAGCTTTCGCGGGCGGGGCTCCTACGAGCAGTACTTC	CASSFRGRGSYEQYF
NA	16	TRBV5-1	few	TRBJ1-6	TGCGCCAGCAGCTTGGAAGGGAAGTCCTATAATTCACCCCTCCACTTT	CASSLEGKSYNSPLHF
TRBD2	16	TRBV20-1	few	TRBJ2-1	TGCAGTGCTAATCTAGCGGGGGTTGGGTCCTACAATGAGCAGTTCTTC	CSANLAGVGSYNEQFF
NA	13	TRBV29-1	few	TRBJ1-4	TGCAGCGTTGAAGATTGGGGGAATGAAAAACTGTTTTTT	CSVEDWGNEKLFF
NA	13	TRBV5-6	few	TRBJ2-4	TGTGCCAGCACCGGGTCTGGCAAAAACATTCAGTACTTC	CASTGSGKNIQYF
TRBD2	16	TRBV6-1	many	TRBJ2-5	TGTGCCAGCAGCCTCATAGCGGGGGAGAACCAAGAGACCCAGTACTTC	CASSLIAGENQETQYF
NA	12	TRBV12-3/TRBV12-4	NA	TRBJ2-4	TGTGCCAGCAGTTTAGCCAGGGGCGATGGGTACTTC	CASSLARGDGYF
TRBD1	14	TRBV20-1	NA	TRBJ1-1	TGCAGTGCTCGAGACACAGGGGGTCGCACTGAAGCTTTCTTT	CSARDTGGRTEAFF
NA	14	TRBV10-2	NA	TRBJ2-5	TGCGCCAGCAGTGAAGGGGCTAGCATCCACACCCAGTACTTC	CASSEGASIHTQYF
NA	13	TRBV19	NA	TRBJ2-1	TGTGCCAGTAGCCCGGACGATCACAATGAGCAGTTCTTC	CASSPDDHNEQFF
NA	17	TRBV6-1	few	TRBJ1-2	TGTGCCAGCAGAGGTGACATGGCCGACAAGTCTAGCTATGGCTACACCTTC	CASRGDMADKSSYGYTF
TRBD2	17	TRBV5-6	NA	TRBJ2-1	TGTGCCAGCAGCTTGATATTAACGGGAGGCGCCCTAAATGAGCAGTTCTTC	CASSLILTGGALNEQFF